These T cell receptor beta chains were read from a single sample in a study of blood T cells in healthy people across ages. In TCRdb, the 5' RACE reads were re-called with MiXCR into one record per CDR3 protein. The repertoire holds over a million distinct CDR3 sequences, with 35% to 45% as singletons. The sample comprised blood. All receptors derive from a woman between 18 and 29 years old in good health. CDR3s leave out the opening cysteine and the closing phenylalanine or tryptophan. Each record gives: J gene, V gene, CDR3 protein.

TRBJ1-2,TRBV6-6,ASNYESPSSYGYT
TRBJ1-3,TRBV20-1,SAQLGGNSGNTIY
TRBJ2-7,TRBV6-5,ASSYSRGRAYEQY
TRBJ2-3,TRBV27,ASSLFREITDTQY
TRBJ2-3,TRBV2,ASRFLAGARDTQY
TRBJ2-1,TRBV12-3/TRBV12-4,ASSMSFEQF
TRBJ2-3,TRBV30,AWRSADTQY
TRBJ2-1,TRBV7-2,ASSKTGSSYNEQF
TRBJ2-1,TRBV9,ASSVNSQGNEQF
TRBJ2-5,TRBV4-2,ASSQVWAGRETQY
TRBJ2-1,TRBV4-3,ASSQDRGVSYNEQF
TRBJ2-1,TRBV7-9,ASRPIAGAYNEQF
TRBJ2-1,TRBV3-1,ASSQEWSLGQF
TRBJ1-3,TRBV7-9,ASSLVGSSGNTIY
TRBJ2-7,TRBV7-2,ASSLVSTGGGYEQY
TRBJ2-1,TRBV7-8,ASNAASYNEQF
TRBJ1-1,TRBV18,ASSPFVAGGNTEAF
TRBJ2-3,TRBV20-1,SAIRATDTQY
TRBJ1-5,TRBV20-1,SARVRIGQPQH
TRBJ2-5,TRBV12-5,ASGPIVRPYQETQY
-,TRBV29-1,SVVTSGIYNEQY
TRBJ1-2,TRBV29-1,SVARGLGYT
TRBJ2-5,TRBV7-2,ASSLRTSGILETQY
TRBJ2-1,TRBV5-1,ASSLQGSCNEQF
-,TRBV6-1,ASSDLGLAGAYNEQY
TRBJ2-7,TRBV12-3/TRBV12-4,ASSLDSPYEQY
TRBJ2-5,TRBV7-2,ASSLDRGRETQY
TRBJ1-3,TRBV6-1,ASRPTVSGNTIY
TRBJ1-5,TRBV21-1,ASSKDRIGSNQPQH
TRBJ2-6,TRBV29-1,SVEHEAGSSSGANVLT
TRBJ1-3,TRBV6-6,ASSYGSFSGNTIY
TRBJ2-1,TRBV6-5,ASRSVADIGNGQF
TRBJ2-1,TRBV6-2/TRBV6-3,ASSPRTGGFYNEQF
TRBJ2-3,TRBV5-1,ASSRGTGTQY
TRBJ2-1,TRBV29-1,SVGDRSSYNEQF
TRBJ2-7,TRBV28,ASSSAGQGALYEQY
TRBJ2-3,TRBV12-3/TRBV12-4,ASSLVAGRTDTQY
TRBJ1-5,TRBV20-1,SARGGGSQPQH
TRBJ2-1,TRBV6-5,ASSYTRGNNNEQF
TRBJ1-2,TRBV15,ATSRDRTEELYGYT
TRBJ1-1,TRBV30,AWSHGLANTEAF
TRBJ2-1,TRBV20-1,SARIGREGNEQF
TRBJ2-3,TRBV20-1,SASESRGLSDTQY
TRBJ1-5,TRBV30,AWSVYGSLDQPQH
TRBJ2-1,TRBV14,ASSQVDGRRYDEQF
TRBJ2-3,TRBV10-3,AISEPGQGATDTQY
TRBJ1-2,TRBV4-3,ASSQGDAGRVYGYT